This T cell receptor (beta chain) comes out of a study of T cell responses to AZD1222 COVID-19 vaccine. Generated by immunoSEQ multiplex PCR, the TCRdb table keeps only in-frame clones and is missing some. The sample carries around 130,000 clones, about nine tenths recorded once. Germline trimming cut 8 bases from V and 8 bases from J; bases unmatched to any gene: 8. CDR1 and CDR2 (germline): LNHDA, SQIVND (reference sequence). The CDR3 consists of 14 residues. For this clone: What it binds is unknown. This CDR3 is also generated by other DNA sequences in the sample.

Study observations and caveats: Only a handful of people who got AZD1222 tested seropositive at baseline.

The TCR sequence derives from an adult who received the MenACWY meningococcal vaccine as a control. The gene calls are TRBV19 and TRBJ2-2; 10 bases agree with TRBD1. The sequences come from peripheral blood, collected 28 days after the second dose of the MenACWY control vaccine. This CDR3 is CASSRDRGTGELFF. The CDR3 bases are TGTGCCAGTTCCCGGGACAGGGGTACTGGGGAGCTGTTTTTT. Using reference TRBV19 and TRBJ2-2 for the parts outside the CDR3, the full variable domain is DGGITQSPKYLFRKEGQNVTLSCEQNLNHDAMYWYRQDPGQGLRLIYYSQIVNDFQKGDIAEGYSVSREKKESFPLTVTSAQKNPTAFYLCASSRDRGTGELFFGEGSRLTVL.